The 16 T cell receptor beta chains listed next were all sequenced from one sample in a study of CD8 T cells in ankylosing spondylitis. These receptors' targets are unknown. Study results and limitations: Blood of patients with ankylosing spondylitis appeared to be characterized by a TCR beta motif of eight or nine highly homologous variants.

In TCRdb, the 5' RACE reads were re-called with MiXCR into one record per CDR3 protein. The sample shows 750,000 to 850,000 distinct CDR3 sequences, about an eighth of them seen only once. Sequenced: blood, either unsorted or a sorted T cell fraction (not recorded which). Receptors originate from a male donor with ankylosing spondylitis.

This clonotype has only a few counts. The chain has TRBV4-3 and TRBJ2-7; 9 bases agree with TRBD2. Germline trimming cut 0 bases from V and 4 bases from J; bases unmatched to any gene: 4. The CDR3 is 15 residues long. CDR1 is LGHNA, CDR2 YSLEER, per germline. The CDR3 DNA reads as TGCGCCAGCAGCCAAGATGCGGGAGGGTATTACGAGCAGTACTTC. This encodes CASSQDAGGYYEQYF.

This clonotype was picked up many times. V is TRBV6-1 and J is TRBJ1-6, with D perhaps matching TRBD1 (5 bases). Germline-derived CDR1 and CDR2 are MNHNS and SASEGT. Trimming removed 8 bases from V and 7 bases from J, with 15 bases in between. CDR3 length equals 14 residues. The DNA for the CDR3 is TGTGCCAGCCGGGACGCCCACAGGAATTCACCCCTCCACTTT. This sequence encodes CASRDAHRNSPLHF.

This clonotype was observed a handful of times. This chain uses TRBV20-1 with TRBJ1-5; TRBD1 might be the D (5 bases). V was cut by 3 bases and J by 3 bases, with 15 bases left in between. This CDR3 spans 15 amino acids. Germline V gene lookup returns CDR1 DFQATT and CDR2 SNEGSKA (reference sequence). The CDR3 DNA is TGCAGTGCTAGGGGGCCGGGACTCCTCAATCAGCCCCAGCATTTT. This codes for CSARGPGLLNQPQHF.

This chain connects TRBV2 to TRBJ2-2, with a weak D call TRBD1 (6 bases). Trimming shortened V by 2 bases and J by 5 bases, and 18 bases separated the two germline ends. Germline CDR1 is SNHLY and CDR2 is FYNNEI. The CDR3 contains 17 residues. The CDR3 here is CASSERASGVKTGELFF. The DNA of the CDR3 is TGTGCCAGCAGTGAACGGGCATCAGGGGTGAAAACCGGGGAGCTGTTTTTT.

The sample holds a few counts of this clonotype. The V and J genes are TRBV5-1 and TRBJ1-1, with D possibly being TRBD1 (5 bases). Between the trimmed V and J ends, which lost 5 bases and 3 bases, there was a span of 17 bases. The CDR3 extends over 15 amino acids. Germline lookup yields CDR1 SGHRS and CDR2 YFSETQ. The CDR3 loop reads CASRDATGGHTEAFF. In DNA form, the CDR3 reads TGCGCCAGCAGAGACGCTACAGGCGGTCACACTGAAGCTTTCTTT.

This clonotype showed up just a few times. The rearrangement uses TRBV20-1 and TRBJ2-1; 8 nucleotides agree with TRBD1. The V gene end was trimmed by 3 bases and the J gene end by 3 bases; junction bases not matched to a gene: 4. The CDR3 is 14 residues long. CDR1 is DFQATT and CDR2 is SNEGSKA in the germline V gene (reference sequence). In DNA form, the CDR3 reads TGCAGTGCTAGGGGTGGACAGGGCTACAATGAGCAGTTCTTC. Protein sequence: CSARGGQGYNEQFF.

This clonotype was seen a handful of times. CDR3 coding DNA: TGCGCCAGCATGACTAGCATAAATGAGCAGTTCTTC. Protein sequence: CASMTSINEQFF. The chain carries TRBV5-1 and TRBJ2-1, with 7 bases that match TRBD2. V trimming: 6 bases; J trimming: 7 bases; junction bases outside the gene matches: 4. Looked up from germline, CDR1 is SGHRS and CDR2 is YFSETQ. The CDR3 contains 12 residues.

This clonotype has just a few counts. DNA of the CDR3: TGTGCCAGCAGTTACGTAGGGGCCTACGAGCAGTACTTC. The encoded protein is CASSYVGAYEQYF. The chain employs TRBV6-2 or TRBV6-3 and TRBJ2-7; a possible D gene is TRBD1 (5 bases). The germline V and J ends were trimmed by 2 bases and 2 bases, with 7 bases remaining between them. This CDR3 is built from 13 residues. Germline V gives CDR1 MNHEY, CDR2 SVGEGT.

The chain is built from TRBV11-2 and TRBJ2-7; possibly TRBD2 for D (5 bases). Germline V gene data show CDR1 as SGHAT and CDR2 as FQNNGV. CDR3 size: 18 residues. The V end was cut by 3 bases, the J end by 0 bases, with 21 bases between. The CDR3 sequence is CASSFPREGGRSSYEQYF. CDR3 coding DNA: TGTGCCAGCAGCTTTCCACGTGAGGGCGGAAGGAGCTCCTACGAGCAGTACTTC.

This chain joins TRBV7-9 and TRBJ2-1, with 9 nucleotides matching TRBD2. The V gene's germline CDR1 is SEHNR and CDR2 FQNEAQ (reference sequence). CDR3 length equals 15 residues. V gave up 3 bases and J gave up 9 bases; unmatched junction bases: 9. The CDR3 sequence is CASSFRPGTSSEQFF. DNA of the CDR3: TGTGCCAGCAGCTTCCGGCCCGGGACTAGCAGTGAGCAGTTCTTC.

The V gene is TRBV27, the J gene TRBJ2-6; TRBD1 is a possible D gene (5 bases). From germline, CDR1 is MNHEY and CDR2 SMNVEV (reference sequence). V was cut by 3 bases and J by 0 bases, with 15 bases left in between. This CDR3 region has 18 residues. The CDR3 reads CASSFIRQGDSGANVLTF. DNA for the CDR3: TGTGCCAGCAGTTTCATTCGGCAGGGTGACTCTGGGGCCAACGTCCTGACTTTC. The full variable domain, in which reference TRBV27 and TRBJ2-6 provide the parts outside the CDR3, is EAQVTQNPRYLITVTGKKLTVTCSQNMNHEYMSWYRQDPGLGLRQIYYSMNVEVTDKGDVPEGYKVSRKEKRNFPLILESPSPNQTSLYFCASSFIRQGDSGANVLTFGAGSRLTVL.

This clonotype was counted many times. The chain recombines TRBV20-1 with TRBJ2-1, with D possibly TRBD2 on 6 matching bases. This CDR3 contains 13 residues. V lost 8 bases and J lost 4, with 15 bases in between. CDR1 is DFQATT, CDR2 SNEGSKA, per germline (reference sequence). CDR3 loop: CSTARDFYNEQFF. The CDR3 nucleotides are TGCAGTACAGCCAGGGACTTTTACAATGAGCAGTTCTTC.

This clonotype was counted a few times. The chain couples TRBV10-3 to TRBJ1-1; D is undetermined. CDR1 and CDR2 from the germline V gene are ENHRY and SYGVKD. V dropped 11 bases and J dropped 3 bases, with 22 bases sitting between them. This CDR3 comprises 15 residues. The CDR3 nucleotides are TGTGCCTCAAAGATAAGGCAAACTGGAGACACTGAAGCTTTCTTT. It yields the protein CASKIRQTGDTEAFF.

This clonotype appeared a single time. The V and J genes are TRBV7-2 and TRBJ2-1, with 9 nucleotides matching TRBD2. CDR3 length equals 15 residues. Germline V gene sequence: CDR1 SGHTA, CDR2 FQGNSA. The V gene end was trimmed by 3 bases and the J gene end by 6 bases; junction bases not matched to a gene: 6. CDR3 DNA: TGTGCCAGCAGCTTGGGCGGGGGGGCGGTCAATGAGCAGTTCTTC. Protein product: CASSLGGGAVNEQFF.

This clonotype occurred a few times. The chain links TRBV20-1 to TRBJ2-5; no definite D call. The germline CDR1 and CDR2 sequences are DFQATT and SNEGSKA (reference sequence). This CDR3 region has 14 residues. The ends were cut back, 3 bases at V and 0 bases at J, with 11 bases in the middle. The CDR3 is CSARARRYQETQYF. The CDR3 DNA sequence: TGCAGTGCTAGGGCTCGACGGTACCAAGAGACCCAGTACTTC.

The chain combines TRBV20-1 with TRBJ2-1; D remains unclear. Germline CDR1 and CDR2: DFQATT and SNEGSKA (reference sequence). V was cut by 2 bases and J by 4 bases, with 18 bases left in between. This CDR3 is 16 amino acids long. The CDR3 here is CSARRRGAKGYNEQFF. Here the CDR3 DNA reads TGCAGTGCTAGACGCCGTGGAGCCAAGGGATACAATGAGCAGTTCTTC.